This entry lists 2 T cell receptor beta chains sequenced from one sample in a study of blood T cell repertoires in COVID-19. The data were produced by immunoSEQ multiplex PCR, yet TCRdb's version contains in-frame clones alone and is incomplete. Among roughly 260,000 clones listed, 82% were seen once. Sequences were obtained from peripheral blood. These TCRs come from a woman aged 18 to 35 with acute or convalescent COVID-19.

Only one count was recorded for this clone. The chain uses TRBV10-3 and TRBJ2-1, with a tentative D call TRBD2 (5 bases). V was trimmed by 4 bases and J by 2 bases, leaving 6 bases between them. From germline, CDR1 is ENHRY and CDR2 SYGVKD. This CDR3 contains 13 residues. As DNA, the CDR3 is TGTGCCATCAGTGGGGAGCCCTACAATGAGCAGTTCTTC. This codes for CAISGEPYNEQFF.

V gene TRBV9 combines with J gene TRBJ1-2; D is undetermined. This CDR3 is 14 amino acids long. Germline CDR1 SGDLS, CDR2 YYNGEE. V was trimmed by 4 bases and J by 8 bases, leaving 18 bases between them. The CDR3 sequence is CASSYAGIGVGYTF. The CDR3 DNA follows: TGTGCCAGCAGCTATGCCGGGATCGGGGTGGGCTACACCTTC.